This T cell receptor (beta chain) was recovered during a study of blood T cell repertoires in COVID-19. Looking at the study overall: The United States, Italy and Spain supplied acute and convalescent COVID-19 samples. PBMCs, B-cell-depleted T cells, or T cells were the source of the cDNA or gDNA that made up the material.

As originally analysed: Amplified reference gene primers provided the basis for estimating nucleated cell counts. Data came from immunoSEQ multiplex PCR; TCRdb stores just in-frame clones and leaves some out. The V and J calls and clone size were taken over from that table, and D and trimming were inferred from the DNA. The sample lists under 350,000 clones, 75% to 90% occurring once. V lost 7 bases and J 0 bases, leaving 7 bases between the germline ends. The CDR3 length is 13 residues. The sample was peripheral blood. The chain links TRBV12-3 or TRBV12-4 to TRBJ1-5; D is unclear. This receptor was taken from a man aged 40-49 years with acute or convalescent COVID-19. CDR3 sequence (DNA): TGTGCCAGCACCGGGGTTAGCAATCAGCCCCAGCATTTT. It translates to CASTGVSNQPQHF.